This entry lists 21 T cell receptor beta chains sequenced from one sample in a study of cytomegalovirus exposure and HLA in healthy donors. 13 Jbeta primers and 60 Vbeta primers were used for the PCR. Using immunoSEQ multiplex PCR, the repertoire was profiled, and TCRdb retains in-frame clones only, with some absent. The sample holds 150,000 to 200,000 clones, roughly 79% seen once. The sample taken for sequencing was PBMCs. These receptors all stem from a woman aged 18-35 years in good health and CMV-seropositive.

J is TRBJ2-5 and V is TRBV11-2; TRBD1 is a possible D gene (6 bases). Trimming shortened V by 5 bases and J by 4 bases, and 11 bases separated the two germline ends. CDR1 is SGHAT and CDR2 is FQNNGV in the germline V gene. The CDR3 is 13 residues long. This chain's CDR3 is CASSPPGAETQYF. CDR3 DNA sequence: TGTGCCAGCAGCCCCCCAGGGGCAGAGACCCAGTACTTC.

The chain joins TRBV30 to TRBJ2-7, with D maybe TRBD2 (6 bases). The germline V gene encodes CDR1 GTSNPN and CDR2 SVGIG (reference sequence). The CDR3 extends over 14 amino acids. V lost 1 base and J lost 9, with 19 bases in between. The CDR3 DNA reads as TGTGCCTGGAGTGACACCGGGGGAACTACGAGGCAGTACTTC. Protein product: CAWSDTGGTTRQYF.

Regarding this clone: Additional DNA sequences in this sample encode the identical CDR3. V and J are TRBV5-4 and TRBJ1-6, with D maybe TRBD1 (6 bases). The CDR3 has 14 residues. V was shortened by 2 bases and J by 10 bases, with 13 bases between the two germline ends. Per germline, CDR1 SGHNT and CDR2 YYREEE (reference sequence). The CDR3 DNA sequence: TGTGCCAGCAGCTTCAACAGGGTGGAATCACCCCTCCACTTT. Amino acid sequence: CASSFNRVESPLHF.

The chain is built from TRBV20-1 and TRBJ2-3; a possible D gene is TRBD1 (5 bases). V lost 7 bases and J lost 6, with 8 bases in between. The CDR3 sequence is 10 residues long. Germline values: CDR1 DFQATT, CDR2 SNEGSKA (reference sequence). The CDR3 loop is CSVHRDTQYF. In nucleotides, the CDR3 is TGCAGTGTGCACAGGGATACGCAGTATTTT.

This clone was detected a few times. The chain joins TRBV15 to TRBJ2-5; a possible D gene is TRBD2 (6 bases). The CDR3 is 18 amino acids. The V gene's germline CDR1 is LNHNV and CDR2 YYDKDF (reference sequence). Trimming left V 2 bases short and J 2 bases short, with 21 bases between. The CDR3 protein is CATSRSILTGENQETQYF. For the CDR3, the DNA is TGTGCCACCAGCAGATCCATACTTACGGGGGAGAATCAAGAGACCCAGTACTTC.

CDR3 region: CASGAGVTGELFF. The CDR3 DNA reads TGTGCCAGCGGGGCAGGGGTCACCGGGGAGCTGTTTTTT. The chain joins TRBV28 to TRBJ2-2; tentative D call: TRBD1 (6 bases). Germline lookup yields CDR1 MDHEN and CDR2 SYDVKM. Trimming took off 8 bases at V and 4 bases at J, with 11 bases between the two ends. The CDR3 loop spans 13 amino acids.

This clone was counted a few times. The chain joins TRBV10-3 to TRBJ2-2; 9 bases are shared with TRBD2. With V trimmed by 3 bases and J by 1 base, 6 bases remained unmatched. CDR3 length equals 17 residues. The germline gives CDR1 ENHRY, CDR2 SYGVKD. The CDR3 loop reads CAISDALAGENTGELFF. The CDR3 DNA follows: TGTGCCATCAGTGATGCCTTAGCGGGGGAGAACACCGGGGAGCTGTTTTTT.

The V call is TRBV15, the J call TRBJ2-5; 8 nucleotides match TRBD2. Germline V gene data show CDR1 as LNHNV and CDR2 as YYDKDF (reference sequence). The CDR3 length is 18 residues. After removal of 4 bases from V and 5 bases from J, the junction contained 18 bases not matched to a gene. The CDR3 bases are TGTGCCACCAGCATCAAGGGGTCCAGCGGGGGCCGCCGGGAGACCCAGTACTTC. Amino acids: CATSIKGSSGGRRETQYF.

The rearrangement uses TRBV4-1 and TRBJ1-6, with 8 bases fitting TRBD1. V lost 4 bases to trimming and J lost 7 bases; unmatched junction nucleotides: 12. The CDR3 length is 17 residues. The germline gives CDR1 MGHRA, CDR2 YSYEKL. CDR3 protein: CASSPDRVIFGNSPLHF. Here the CDR3 DNA reads TGCGCCAGCAGCCCGGACAGGGTGATTTTCGGGAATTCACCCCTCCACTTT.

This chain joins TRBV21-1 and TRBJ1-2; the D call in the table, TRBD1, was not verified against the DNA. TRBV21-1 is a recognized pseudogene. The CDR3 has 20 residues. The CDR3 loop reads CASSNRPGQVLEPNPYVGKF. CDR3 DNA: TGTGCCAGCAGCAACCGACCGGGACAGGTGTTAGAACCGAACCCGTATGTTGGTAAGTTC.

The chain couples TRBV10-3 to TRBJ1-2; 8 bases line up with TRBD1. V gave up 0 bases and J gave up 8 bases; unmatched junction bases: 8. CDR1 and CDR2 from the germline V gene are ENHRY and SYGVKD. The CDR3 is 15 residues long. CDR3 residues: CAISESSGGVGGYTF. DNA of the CDR3: TGTGCCATCAGTGAGTCCTCAGGGGGCGTGGGAGGCTACACCTTC.

This chain links TRBV2 with TRBJ2-3; D possibly corresponds to TRBD2 (6 bases). The germline V and J ends were trimmed by 5 bases and 0 bases, with 12 bases remaining between them. CDR3 length equals 15 residues. In germline, CDR1 is SNHLY, CDR2 FYNNEI. In nucleotides, the CDR3 is TGTGCCAGCAGTCCAACTAGCAGGAGCACAGATACGCAGTATTTT. As protein: CASSPTSRSTDTQYF.

The chain is built from TRBV19 and TRBJ1-4; 9 bases align to TRBD1. Germline V gene lookup returns CDR1 LNHDA and CDR2 SQIVND (reference sequence). This CDR3 has 17 amino acids. The junction had 13 bases not matched to a gene; V was cut back by 3 bases and J by 8 bases. The CDR3: CASSIPPTGGGGEKLFF. In nucleotides, the CDR3 is TGTGCCAGTAGTATCCCCCCTACAGGGGGCGGAGGGGAAAAACTGTTTTTT. The complete variable domain, with remaining parts taken from reference TRBV19 and TRBJ1-4, reads DGGITQSPKYLFRKEGQNVTLSCEQNLNHDAMYWYRQDPGQGLRLIYYSQIVNDFQKGDIAEGYSVSREKKESFPLTVTSAQKNPTAFYLCASSIPPTGGGGEKLFFGSGTQLSVL.

The J gene is TRBJ1-4, the V gene TRBV7-2, with D unclear. The length of the CDR3 is 16 residues. In germline, CDR1 is SGHTA, CDR2 FQGNSA. Trimming removed 5 bases from V and 0 bases from J, with 13 bases in between. The CDR3 loop reads CASSRGTVATNEKLFF. The CDR3 DNA is TGTGCCAGCAGCCGGGGAACGGTTGCAACTAATGAAAAACTGTTTTTT.

This clone occurred a few times. The chain links TRBV19 to TRBJ1-1; no firm D call. Germline loops: CDR1 LNHDA, CDR2 SQIVND (reference sequence). CDR3 length: 14 residues. With 5 bases removed from V and 3 bases from J, the gap between germline ends came to 13 bases. In DNA, the CDR3 is TGTGCCAGTAGTTCGCTGACTTCGGACACTGAAGCTTTCTTT. This sequence encodes CASSSLTSDTEAFF.

V usage is TRBV2 and J usage is TRBJ2-5; 9 bases are a match to TRBD2. The CDR3 is 15 residues long. Germline CDR1 and CDR2: SNHLY and FYNNEI. V dropped 9 bases and J dropped 5; count of bases not matched to a gene: 13. The CDR3 bases are TGTGCCAGTCGCCGGGGCGGGGGGGCCCTGGAGACCCAGTACTTC. Amino acid sequence: CASRRGGGALETQYF.

The chain recombines TRBV6-6 with TRBJ1-6; 9 bases line up with TRBD1. This CDR3 has 16 amino acids. CDR1 and CDR2 (germline): MNHNY, SVGAGI (reference sequence). V lost 5 bases to trimming and J lost 5 bases; unmatched junction nucleotides: 7. CDR3 bases: TGTGCCAGCAGTCCCCGGACAGGGGCGCATAATTCACCCCTCCACTTT. It translates to CASSPRTGAHNSPLHF.

This chain links TRBV18 with TRBJ1-1, with D maybe TRBD1 (5 bases). This CDR3 is 14 amino acids long. Trimming pared 5 bases from V and 0 bases from J, leaving 10 bases between. Germline CDR1 is KGHSH and CDR2 is LQKENI. In DNA form, the CDR3 reads TGTGCCAGCTCAGCAGACAGAATGAACACTGAAGCTTTCTTT. Residues: CASSADRMNTEAFF. The full variable domain, its missing parts supplied by reference TRBV18 and TRBJ1-1, is NAGVMQNPRHLVRRRGQEARLRCSPMKGHSHVYWYRQLPEEGLKFMVYLQKENIIDESGMPKERFSAEFPKEGPSILRIQQVVRGDSAAYFCASSADRMNTEAFFGQGTRLTVV.

The gene calls are TRBV27 and TRBJ2-1; 9 bases are shared with TRBD2. J was trimmed by 6 bases and V by 5 bases; bases with no gene match: 8. This CDR3 is built from 15 residues. CDR1 and CDR2 from the germline V gene are MNHEY and SMNVEV (reference sequence). The CDR3 coding sequence is TGTGCCAGCAGTGTGACTAGCGGACAATTCAATGAGCAGTTCTTC. Amino acid sequence: CASSVTSGQFNEQFF.

This chain links TRBV28 with TRBJ1-5; D ambiguous. The CDR3 contains 13 residues. CDR1 MDHEN and CDR2 SYDVKM come from the germline V gene. With 4 bases removed from V and 2 bases from J, the gap between germline ends came to 6 bases. This CDR3 is CASSWGGNQPQHF. The CDR3 coding sequence is TGTGCCAGCAGTTGGGGAGGCAATCAGCCCCAGCATTTT.

The chain is built from TRBV5-1 and TRBJ2-1; TRBD1 agrees at 9 bases. Trimming at V came to 4 bases and at J to 4 bases, leaving 6 bases not matched to a gene. CDR3 length: 15 residues. Germline CDR1 is SGHRS and CDR2 is YFSETQ. Here the CDR3 reads CASSADRGSYNEQFF. The CDR3 DNA follows: TGCGCCAGCAGCGCGGACAGGGGCAGTTACAATGAGCAGTTCTTC. Filled out from reference TRBV5-1 and TRBJ2-1, the complete variable domain reads KAGVTQTPRYLIKTRGQQVTLSCSPISGHRSVSWYQQTPGQGLQFLFEYFSETQRNKGNFPGRFSGRQFSNSRSEMNVSTLELGDSALYLCASSADRGSYNEQFFGPGTRLTVL.